This entry is about one TCR beta chain. The sample originates from a study of radiation and T cells in renal cell carcinoma. The V end lost 5 bases, the J end lost 3 bases, and 21 bases lay between the germline ends. The CDR3 spans 17 residues. Germline lookup yields CDR1 SGHTA and CDR2 FQGTGA. Documented time point: blood 2 weeks post-SBRT. Treatment in this sample: 15 Gy SBRT to primary tumor, nephrectomy 4 weeks later. Blood was sampled at baseline, 2 weeks and 4 weeks after SBRT. The assay was immunoSEQ multiplex PCR, and TCRdb's table has in-frame clones only and misses some. Of more than 75,000 clones listed, about 86% are singletons.

The sample in question was blood, obtained from a patient whose treatment included radiotherapy and nephrectomy. This chain links TRBV7-3 with TRBJ2-3; a possible D gene is TRBD2 (6 bases). This clonotype was obtained from a woman in her forties or fifties with renal cell carcinoma. The DNA for the CDR3 is TGTGCCAGCAGCCTCGTGGCCCCCAAAAGCGGGACAGATACGCAGTATTTT. Translating it yields CASSLVAPKSGTDTQYF.